This is a list of T cell receptor beta chains from one sample in a study of Graves' ophthalmopathy and Graves' hyperthyroidism. In TCRdb, the multiplex PCR reads were re-called with MiXCR into one record per CDR3 protein. The table lists 300,000 to 500,000 distinct CDR3 sequences, 15% of them singletons. The specimen was peripheral blood. These receptors all come from a young woman with stable Graves' hyperthyroidism. Both conserved end residues are part of each CDR3. D genes are given only for firm matches. Part of the rows lack a size; the others show once, few, many or a class for expanded clones.

J	V	size	D	CDR3	DNA
TRBJ1-1	TRBV6-2/TRBV6-3	.	TRBD1	CASSYEDRGATSNTEAFF	TGTGCCAGCAGTTACGAGGACAGGGGCGCAACTTCGAACACTGAAGCTTTCTTT
TRBJ1-2	TRBV27	many	.	CARGVAAYGYTF	TGTGCCAGGGGCGTGGCAGCTTATGGCTACACCTTC
TRBJ2-6	TRBV19	many	TRBD1	CASSKGAGGLPSGANVLTF	TGTGCCAGTAGTAAAGGGGCAGGGGGCCTTCCCTCTGGGGCCAACGTCCTGACTTTC
TRBJ2-4	TRBV15	many	.	CATSRDSGSKNIQYF	TGTGCCACCAGCAGAGACTCGGGCAGTAAAAACATTCAGTACTTC
TRBJ2-2	TRBV11-2	many	TRBD1	CASSPRDRGTEAGELFF	TGTGCCAGCAGCCCTCGGGACAGGGGAACAGAAGCCGGGGAGCTGTTTTTT
TRBJ1-2	TRBV27	many	.	CASRGLPLALNGYTF	TGTGCCAGCAGGGGACTACCCCTTGCTTTGAATGGCTACACCTTC
TRBJ2-1	TRBV20-1	few	TRBD2	CSARVVAGLQFF	TGCAGTGCGCGGGTGGTAGCGGGGCTTCAGTTCTTC
TRBJ1-5	TRBV6-1	many	.	CASKPYGQPQHF	TGTGCCAGCAAGCCTTACGGTCAGCCCCAGCATTTT
TRBJ1-1	TRBV18	.	.	CASSPSRGNTEAFF	TGTGCCAGCTCCCCGTCCAGGGGGAACACTGAAGCTTTCTTT
TRBJ2-2	TRBV2	once	.	CASWLTANTGELFF	TGTGCCAGCTGGTTGACAGCGAACACCGGGGAGCTGTTTTTT
TRBJ2-7	TRBV12-3/TRBV12-4	many	TRBD1	CASSLERQGLWEQYF	TGTGCCAGCAGTCTCGAACGACAGGGTCTATGGGAGCAGTACTTC